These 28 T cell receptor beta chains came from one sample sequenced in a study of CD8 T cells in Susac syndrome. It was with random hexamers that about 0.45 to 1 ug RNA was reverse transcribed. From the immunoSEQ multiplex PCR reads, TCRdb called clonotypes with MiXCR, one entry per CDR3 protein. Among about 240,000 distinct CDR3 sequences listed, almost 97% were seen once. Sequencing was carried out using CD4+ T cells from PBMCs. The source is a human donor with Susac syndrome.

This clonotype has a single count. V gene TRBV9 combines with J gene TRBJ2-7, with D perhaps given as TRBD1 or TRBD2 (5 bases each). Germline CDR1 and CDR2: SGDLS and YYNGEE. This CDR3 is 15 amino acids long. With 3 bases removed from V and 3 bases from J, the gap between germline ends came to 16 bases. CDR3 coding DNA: TGTGCCAGCAGCGCGTCCGGGACCTACCTCTACGAGCAGTACTTC. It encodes CASSASGTYLYEQYF. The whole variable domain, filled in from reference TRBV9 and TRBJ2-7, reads DSGVTQTPKHLITATGQRVTLRCSPRSGDLSVYWYQQSLDQGLQFLIQYYNGEERAKGNILERFSAQQFPDLHSELNLSSLELGDSALYFCASSASGTYLYEQYFGPGTRLTVT.

Here the CDR3 reads CASSSRTVNEQFF. In DNA, the CDR3 is TGTGCCAGCAGTTCTCGGACTGTCAATGAGCAGTTCTTC. V is TRBV28 and J is TRBJ2-1, with D possibly being TRBD2 (5 bases). In germline, CDR1 is MDHEN, CDR2 SYDVKM. The V gene lost 4 bases and the J gene lost 6 bases, with 10 bases spanning the gap. The CDR3 extends over 13 amino acids.

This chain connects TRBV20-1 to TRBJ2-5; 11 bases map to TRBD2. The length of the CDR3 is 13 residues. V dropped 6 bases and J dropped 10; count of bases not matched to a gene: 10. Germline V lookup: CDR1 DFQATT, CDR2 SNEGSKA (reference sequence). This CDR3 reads CSAPTSGSGSQYF. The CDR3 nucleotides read TGCAGTGCCCCCACTAGCGGGAGCGGCAGCCAGTACTTC.

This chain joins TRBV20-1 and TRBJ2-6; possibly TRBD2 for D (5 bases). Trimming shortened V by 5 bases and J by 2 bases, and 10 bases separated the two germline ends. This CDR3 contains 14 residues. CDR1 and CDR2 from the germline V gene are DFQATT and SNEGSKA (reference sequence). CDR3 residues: CSAWSGAGANVLTF. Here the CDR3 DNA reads TGCAGTGCTTGGTCCGGGGCTGGGGCCAACGTCCTGACTTTC.

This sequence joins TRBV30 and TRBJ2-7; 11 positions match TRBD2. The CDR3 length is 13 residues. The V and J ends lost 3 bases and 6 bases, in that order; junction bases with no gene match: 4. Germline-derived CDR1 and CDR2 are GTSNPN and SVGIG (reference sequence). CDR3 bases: TGTGCCTGGAGGGTAGCGGGAGGGAGCGAGCAGTACTTC. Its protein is CAWRVAGGSEQYF. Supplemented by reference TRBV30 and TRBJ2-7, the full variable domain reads SQTIHQWPATLVQPVGSPLSLECTVEGTSNPNLYWYRQAAGRGLQLLFYSVGIGQISSEVPQNLSASRPQDRQFILSSKKLLLSDSGFYLCAWRVAGGSEQYFGPGTRLTVT.

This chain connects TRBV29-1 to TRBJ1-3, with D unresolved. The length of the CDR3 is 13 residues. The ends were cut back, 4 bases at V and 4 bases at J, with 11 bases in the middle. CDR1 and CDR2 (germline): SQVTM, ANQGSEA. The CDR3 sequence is CSVAPSEGNTIYF. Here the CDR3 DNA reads TGCAGCGTTGCCCCTAGCGAAGGAAACACCATATATTTT.

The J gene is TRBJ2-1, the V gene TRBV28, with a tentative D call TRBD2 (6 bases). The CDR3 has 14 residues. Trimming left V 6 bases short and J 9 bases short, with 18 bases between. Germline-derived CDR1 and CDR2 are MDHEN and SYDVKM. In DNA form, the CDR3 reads TGTGCCAGCAGCTCCCCCGGAGGGGTGGTTGAGCAGTTCTTC. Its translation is CASSSPGGVVEQFF. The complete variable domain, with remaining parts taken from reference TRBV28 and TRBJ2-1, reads DVKVTQSSRYLVKRTGEKVFLECVQDMDHENMFWYRQDPGLGLRLIYFSYDVKMKEKGDIPEGYSVSREKKERFSLILESASTNQTSMYLCASSSPGGVVEQFFGPGTRLTVL.

DNA for the CDR3: TGTGCCAGCAGCTTAACGGACAGGGAGGAGGGTGGCTACACCTTC. This gives the protein CASSLTDREEGGYTF. The chain has TRBV7-3 and TRBJ1-2; 8 bases are a match to TRBD1. Trimming removed 0 bases from V and 7 bases from J; junction bases left unmatched: 7. CDR1 SGHTA and CDR2 FQGTGA come from the germline V gene. This CDR3 region has 15 residues.

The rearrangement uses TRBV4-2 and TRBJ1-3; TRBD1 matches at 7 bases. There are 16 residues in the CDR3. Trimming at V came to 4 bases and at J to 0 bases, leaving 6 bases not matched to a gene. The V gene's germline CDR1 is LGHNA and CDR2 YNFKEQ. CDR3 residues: CASSPWTGNSGNTIYF. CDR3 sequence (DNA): TGTGCCAGCAGCCCTTGGACAGGAAACTCTGGAAACACCATATATTTT.

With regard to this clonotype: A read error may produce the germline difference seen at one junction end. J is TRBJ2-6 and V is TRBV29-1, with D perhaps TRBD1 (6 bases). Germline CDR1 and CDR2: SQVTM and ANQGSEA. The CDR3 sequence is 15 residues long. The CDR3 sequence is CSTTGSDGGANVLIF. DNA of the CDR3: TGCAGCACCACAGGGTCGGACGGTGGGGCCAACGTCCTGATTTTC.

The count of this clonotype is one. CDR3 amino acids: CASSLPVVSYGYTF. CDR3 nucleotides: TGTGCCAGCAGTCTCCCCGTCGTGAGCTATGGCTACACCTTC. The rearrangement uses TRBV12-3 or TRBV12-4 and TRBJ1-2; D is unresolved. The V gene lost 5 bases and the J gene lost 4 bases, with 14 bases spanning the gap. The CDR3 has 14 amino acids.

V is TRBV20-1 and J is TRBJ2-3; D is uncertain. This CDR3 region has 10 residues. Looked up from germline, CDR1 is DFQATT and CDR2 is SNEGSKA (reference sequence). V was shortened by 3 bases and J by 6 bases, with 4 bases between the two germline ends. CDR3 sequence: CSASLDTQYF. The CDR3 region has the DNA TGCAGTGCTAGTTTGGATACGCAGTATTTT.

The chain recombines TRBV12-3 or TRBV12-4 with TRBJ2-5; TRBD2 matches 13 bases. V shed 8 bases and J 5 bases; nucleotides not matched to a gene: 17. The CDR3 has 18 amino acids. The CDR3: CASGRLAGGFSRNETQYF. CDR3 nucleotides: TGTGCCAGCGGCAGACTAGCGGGAGGATTTTCAAGGAACGAGACCCAGTACTTC.

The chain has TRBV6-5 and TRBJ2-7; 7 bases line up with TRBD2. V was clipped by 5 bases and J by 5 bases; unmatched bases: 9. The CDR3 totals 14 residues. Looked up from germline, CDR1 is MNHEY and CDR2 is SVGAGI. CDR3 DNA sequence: TGTGCCAGCAGTCTCGGACTAGAACGTAACGAGCAGTACTTC. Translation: CASSLGLERNEQYF.

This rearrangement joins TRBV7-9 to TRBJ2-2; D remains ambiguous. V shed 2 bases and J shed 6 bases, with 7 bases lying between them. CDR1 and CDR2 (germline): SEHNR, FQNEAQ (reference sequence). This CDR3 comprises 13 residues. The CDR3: CASSLLDPGELFF. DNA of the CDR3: TGTGCCAGCAGCTTATTGGATCCCGGGGAGCTGTTTTTT.

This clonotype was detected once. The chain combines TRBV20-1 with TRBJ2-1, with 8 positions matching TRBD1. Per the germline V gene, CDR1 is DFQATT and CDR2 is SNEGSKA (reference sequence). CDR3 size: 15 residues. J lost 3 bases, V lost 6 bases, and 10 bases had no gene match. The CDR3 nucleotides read TGCAGTGCATCAGCCGACAGGGGAAACTACAATGAGCAGTTCTTC. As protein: CSASADRGNYNEQFF.

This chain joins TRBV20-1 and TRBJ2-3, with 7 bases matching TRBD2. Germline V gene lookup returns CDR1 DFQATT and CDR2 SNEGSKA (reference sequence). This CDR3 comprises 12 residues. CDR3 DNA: TGCAGGGGGGGGACCCGACAGAATACGCAGTATTTT. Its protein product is CRGGTRQNTQYF.

The CDR3 DNA reads TGCAGCGTCCGGACGGCGGCCCAGGAGACCCAGTACTTC. Protein sequence: CSVRTAAQETQYF. The chain joins TRBV29-1 to TRBJ2-5; no reliable D call. Trimming shortened V by 6 bases and J by 5 bases, and 16 bases separated the two germline ends. This CDR3 spans 13 amino acids. Germline V gives CDR1 SQVTM, CDR2 ANQGSEA.

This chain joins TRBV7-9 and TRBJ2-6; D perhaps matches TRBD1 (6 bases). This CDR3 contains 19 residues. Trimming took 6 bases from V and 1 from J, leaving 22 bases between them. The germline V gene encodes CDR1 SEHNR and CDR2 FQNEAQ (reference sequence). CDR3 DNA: TGTGCCAGCAGTTCCAGGACAGCGCTTTCCGTATCTGGGGCCAACGTCCTGACTTTC. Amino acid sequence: CASSSRTALSVSGANVLTF.

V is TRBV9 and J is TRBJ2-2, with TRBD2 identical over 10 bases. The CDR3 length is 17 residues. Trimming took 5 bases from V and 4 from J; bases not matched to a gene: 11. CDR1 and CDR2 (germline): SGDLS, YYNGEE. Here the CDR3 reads CASSGGAGGPTTGELFF. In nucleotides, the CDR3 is TGTGCCAGCAGTGGGGGAGCGGGAGGGCCGACCACCGGGGAGCTGTTTTTT.

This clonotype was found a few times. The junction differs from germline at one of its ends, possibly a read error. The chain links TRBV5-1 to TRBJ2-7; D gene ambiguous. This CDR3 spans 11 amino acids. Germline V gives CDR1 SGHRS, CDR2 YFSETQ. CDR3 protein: CASSLEYEQYF. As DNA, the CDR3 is TGTGCCAGCAGTTTAGAGTACGAGCAGTACTTC. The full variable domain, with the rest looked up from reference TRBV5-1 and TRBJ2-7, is KAGVTQTPRYLIKTRGQQVTLSCSPISGHRSVSWYQQTPGQGLQFLFEYFSETQRNKGNFPGRFSGRQFSNSRSEMNVSTLELGDSALYLCASSLEYEQYFGPGTRLTVT.

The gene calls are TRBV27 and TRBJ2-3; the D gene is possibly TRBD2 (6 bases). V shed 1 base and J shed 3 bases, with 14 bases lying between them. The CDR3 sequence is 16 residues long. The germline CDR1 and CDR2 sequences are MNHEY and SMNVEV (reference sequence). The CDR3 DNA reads TGTGCCAGCAGTTTATGGTCCGGGAGATCGACAGATACGCAGTATTTT. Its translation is CASSLWSGRSTDTQYF.

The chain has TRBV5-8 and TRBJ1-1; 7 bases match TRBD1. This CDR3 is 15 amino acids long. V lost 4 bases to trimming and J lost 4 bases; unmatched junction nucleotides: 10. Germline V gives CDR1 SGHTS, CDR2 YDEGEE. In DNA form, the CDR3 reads TGTGCCAGCAGCCCTAGACAGGGAGGGATCACTGAAGCTTTCTTT. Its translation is CASSPRQGGITEAFF. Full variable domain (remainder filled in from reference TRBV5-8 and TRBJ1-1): EAGVTQSPTHLIKTRGQQATLRCSPISGHTSVYWYQQALGLGLQFLLWYDEGEERNRGNFPPRFSGRQFPNYSSELNVNALELEDSALYLCASSPRQGGITEAFFGQGTRLTVV.

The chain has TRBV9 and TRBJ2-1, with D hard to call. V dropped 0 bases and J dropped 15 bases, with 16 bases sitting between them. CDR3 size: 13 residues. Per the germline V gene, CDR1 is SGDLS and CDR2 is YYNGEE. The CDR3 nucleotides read TGTGCCAGCAGCGTAGAAGCGCTCAGCCCAGCGTTCTTC. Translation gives CASSVEALSPAFF.

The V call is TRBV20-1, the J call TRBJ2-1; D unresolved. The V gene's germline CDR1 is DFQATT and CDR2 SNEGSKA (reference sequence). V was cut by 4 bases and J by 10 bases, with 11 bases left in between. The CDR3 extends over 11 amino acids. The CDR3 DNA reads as TGCAGTGCTATCCGATCCAAGGAGCAGTTCTTC. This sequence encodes CSAIRSKEQFF.

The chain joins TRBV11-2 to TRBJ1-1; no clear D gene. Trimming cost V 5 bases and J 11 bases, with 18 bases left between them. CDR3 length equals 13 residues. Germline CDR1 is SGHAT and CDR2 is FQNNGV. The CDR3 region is CASSPQGRDKAFF. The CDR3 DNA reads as TGTGCCAGCAGCCCCCAAGGACGGGATAAGGCTTTCTTT. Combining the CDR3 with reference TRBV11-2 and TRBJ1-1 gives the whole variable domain EAGVAQSPRYKIIEKRQSVAFWCNPISGHATLYWYQQILGQGPKLLIQFQNNGVVDDSQLPKDRFSAERLKGVDSTLKIQPAKLEDSAVYLCASSPQGRDKAFFGQGTRLTVV.

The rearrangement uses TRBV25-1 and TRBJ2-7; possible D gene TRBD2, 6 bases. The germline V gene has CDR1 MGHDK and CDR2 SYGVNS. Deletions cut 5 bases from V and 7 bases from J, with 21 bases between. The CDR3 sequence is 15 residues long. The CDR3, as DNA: TGTGCCAGCAGTCTCCAAGGGGCGGGGTTGTGGGAGCAGTACTTC. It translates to CASSLQGAGLWEQYF.

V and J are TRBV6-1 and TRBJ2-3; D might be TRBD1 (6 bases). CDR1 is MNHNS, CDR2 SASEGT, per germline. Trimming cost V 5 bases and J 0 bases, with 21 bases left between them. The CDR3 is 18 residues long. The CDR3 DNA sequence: TGTGCCAGCAGTCGGGACACTTTTCCCCCTTCTAGCACAGATACGCAGTATTTT. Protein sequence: CASSRDTFPPSSTDTQYF.